This TCR beta chain was sequenced in a study of cytomegalovirus exposure and HLA in healthy donors. V lost 6 bases and J lost 5; bases outside the gene matches: 14. The CDR3 extends over 16 amino acids. CDR1 is MNHEY, CDR2 SMNVEV, per germline (reference sequence). Overall study results and limits: TCR beta sequences reportedly predicted most subjects' HLA-A and HLA-B alleles accurately. Trimming of TCR beta V- and J-genes showed a link, identified in a later analysis, to a missense DCLRE1C variant. TRBV6-2, TRBV6-3 and some other V segments were excluded as indistinguishable.

Primers: 60 Vbeta forward and 13 Jbeta reverse. The method was immunoSEQ multiplex PCR; TCRdb's version includes in-frame clones alone and lacks a portion of them. The sample includes over 150,000 clones, 65% to 70% seen only once; the top ten take 4.5%. This clone was counted between two and nine times. No antigen is known for it. The sequencing sample was made of PBMCs. The clonotype originates from a woman in her late teens or twenties in good health and CMV-seropositive. The chain recombines TRBV27 with TRBJ2-7; the match to TRBD1 covers 9 bases. The CDR3 region has the DNA TGTGCCAGCAGCACAAGATGGACAGGGGATCCCCACGAGCAGTACTTC. Its protein is CASSTRWTGDPHEQYF.